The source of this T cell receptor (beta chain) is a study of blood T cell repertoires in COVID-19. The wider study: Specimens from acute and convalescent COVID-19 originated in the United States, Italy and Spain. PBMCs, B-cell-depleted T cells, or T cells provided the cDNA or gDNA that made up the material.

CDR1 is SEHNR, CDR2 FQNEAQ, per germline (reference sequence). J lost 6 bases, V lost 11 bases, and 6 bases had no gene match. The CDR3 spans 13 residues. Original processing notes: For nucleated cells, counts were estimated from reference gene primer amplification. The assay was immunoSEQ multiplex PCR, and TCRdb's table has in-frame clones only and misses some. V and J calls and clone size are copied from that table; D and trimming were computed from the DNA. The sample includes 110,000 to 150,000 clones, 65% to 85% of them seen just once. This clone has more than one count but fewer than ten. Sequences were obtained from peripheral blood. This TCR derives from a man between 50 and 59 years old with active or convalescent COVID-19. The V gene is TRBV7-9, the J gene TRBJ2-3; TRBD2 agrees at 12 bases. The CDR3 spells CALGLAGGDTQYF. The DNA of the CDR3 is TGTGCCCTGGGGCTAGCGGGAGGGGATACGCAGTATTTT.